This T cell receptor (beta chain) originates from a study of cytomegalovirus exposure and HLA in healthy donors. Findings of the study overall: More than 150 TCR beta chains were listed as cytomegalovirus-associated. For TCR beta chains, V- and J-gene trimming was later linked to a missense DCLRE1C variant.

The primer mix had 60 Vbeta and 13 Jbeta primers. The method was immunoSEQ multiplex PCR; TCRdb's version includes in-frame clones alone and lacks a portion of them. This table has under 150,000 clones, over 60% appearing once. Of note for this clone: Antigen specificity is unknown.

CDR3 size: 12 residues. From germline, CDR1 is SQVTM and CDR2 ANQGSEA. V lost 4 bases, J lost 0 bases, and 7 bases lay in between. The chain employs TRBV29-1 and TRBJ2-7; D is perhaps TRBD1 (6 bases). Material: PBMCs. This clonotype was sampled from a man aged 25 to 45 in good health and CMV-seropositive. The CDR3 spells CSVVGGSYEQYF. Written as DNA, the CDR3 is TGCAGCGTTGTAGGGGGCTCCTACGAGCAGTACTTC.